This T cell receptor beta chain was sequenced during a study of breast tumors, draining lymph nodes, adjacent tissues. Study results and limitations: Tumor TCR diversity was below lymph nodes but above nontumor tissue. That most tumor T cells come from lymph nodes remained unproven.

This clonotype has a count of ten or more. Its cognate antigen is unknown. Axillary draining lymph nodes of breast cancer patients supplied the node samples. TCRdb re-called the multiplex PCR reads with MiXCR, one entry per CDR3 protein. This table holds 200,000 or so distinct CDR3 sequences, approximately 31% found once. CDR3 length: 12 amino acids. The germline CDR1 and CDR2 sequences are SQVTM and ANQGSEA. Trimming left V 4 bases short and J 0 bases short, with 4 bases between. The specimen sequenced was axillary lymph node tissue. The rearrangement joins TRBV29-1 to TRBJ1-3; D call uncertain. The receptor comes from a female donor with breast cancer. Some clones in this sample may be carry-over from other donors' samples. Written as DNA, the CDR3 is TGCAGCGTTGGGCTCTCTGGAAACACCATATATTTT. This sequence encodes CSVGLSGNTIYF.